This T cell receptor beta chain was profiled in a study of neoadjuvant anti-PD-1 for oral cavity cancer. Only in-frame clones appear in the TCRdb table, and some are missing; sequencing was by immunoSEQ multiplex PCR. The data contain fewer than 15,000 clones, under 85% of them singletons. The time point was: after neoadjuvant nivolumab, at surgical resection. The V end lost 4 bases, the J end lost 5 bases, and 15 bases lay between the germline ends. CDR1 SGHRS and CDR2 YFSETQ come from the germline V gene. The CDR3 spans 14 residues. Sequenced material: PBMCs, taken after nivolumab (anti-PD-1) treatment. This rearrangement joins TRBV5-1 to TRBJ2-5, with D tentatively TRBD1 or TRBD2 (5 bases each). The TCR comes from a person aged 35-79 years with oral cavity squamous cell carcinoma. CDR3 nucleotides: TGCGCCAGCAGCGTAGGGGAGCTACGGGAGACCCAGTACTTC. Amino acid sequence: CASSVGELRETQYF. Full variable domain (rest looked up from reference TRBV5-1 and TRBJ2-5): KAGVTQTPRYLIKTRGQQVTLSCSPISGHRSVSWYQQTPGQGLQFLFEYFSETQRNKGNFPGRFSGRQFSNSRSEMNVSTLELGDSALYLCASSVGELRETQYFGPGTRLLVL.